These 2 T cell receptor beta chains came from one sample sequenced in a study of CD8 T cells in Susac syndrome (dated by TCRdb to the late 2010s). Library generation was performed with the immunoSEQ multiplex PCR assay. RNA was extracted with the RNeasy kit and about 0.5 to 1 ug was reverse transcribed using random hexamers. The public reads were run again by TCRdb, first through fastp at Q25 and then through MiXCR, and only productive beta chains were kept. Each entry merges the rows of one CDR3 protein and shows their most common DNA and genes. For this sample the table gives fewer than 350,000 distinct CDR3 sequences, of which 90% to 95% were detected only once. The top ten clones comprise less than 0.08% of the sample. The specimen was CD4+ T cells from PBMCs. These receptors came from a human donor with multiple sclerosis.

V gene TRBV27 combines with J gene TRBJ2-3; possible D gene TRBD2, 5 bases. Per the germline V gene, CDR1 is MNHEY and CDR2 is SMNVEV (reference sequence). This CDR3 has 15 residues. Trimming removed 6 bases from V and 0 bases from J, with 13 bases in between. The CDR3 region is CASRKRETSTDTQYF. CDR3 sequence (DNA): TGTGCCAGCAGGAAAAGGGAGACCAGCACAGATACGCAGTATTTT.

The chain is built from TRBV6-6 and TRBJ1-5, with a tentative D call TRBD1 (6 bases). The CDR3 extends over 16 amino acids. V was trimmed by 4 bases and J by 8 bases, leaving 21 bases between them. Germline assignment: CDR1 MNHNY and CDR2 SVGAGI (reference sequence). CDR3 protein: CASSFQGTGASEPQHF. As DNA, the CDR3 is TGTGCCAGCAGTTTCCAGGGGACGGGGGCCTCGGAGCCCCAGCATTTT.